This T cell receptor beta chain was sequenced for a study of cytomegalovirus exposure and HLA in healthy donors. The PCR ran on 60 Vbeta and 13 Jbeta primers. The assay was immunoSEQ multiplex PCR, and TCRdb's table has in-frame clones only and misses some. Of more than 110,000 clones listed, about two thirds are singletons. On this clone itself: Its antigen is undetermined.

The study, taken as a whole, reports: In a later analysis, DRB1 alleles had the most associated TCRs; HLA-C alleles the fewest. It was reported in a later analysis that an Asian-associated ancestry cluster showed fewer N-insertions than the roughly 670-donor mean.

CDR1 is SGHDN, CDR2 FVKESK, per germline. J gave up 7 bases and V 4 bases, and 4 bases lay outside the gene matches. The CDR3 extends over 13 amino acids. This clonotype was obtained from a woman aged 60 to 75 in good health and CMV-seropositive. Sequencing was done on a sample of PBMCs. This chain uses TRBV14 with TRBJ2-1; TRBD2 matches at 7 bases. CDR3 protein: CASSPRLANEQFF. CDR3 nucleotides: TGTGCCAGCAGCCCCCGACTAGCAAATGAGCAGTTCTTC.